Below are 13 T cell receptor beta chains sequenced from a single sample in a study of brain T cells in children with intractable seizures. Only in-frame clones appear in the TCRdb table, and some are missing; sequencing was by immunoSEQ multiplex PCR. Here the sample spans roughly 120,000 clones, 85% to 95% being singletons. Sequences were derived from peripheral blood, sampled at surgery. These receptors were obtained from a boy under two years old with hemimegalencephaly and intractable seizures.

The J gene is TRBJ2-7, the V gene TRBV5-1, with TRBD2 matching over 8 bases. The V gene's germline CDR1 is SGHRS and CDR2 YFSETQ. J lost 7 bases, V lost 4 bases, and 13 bases had no gene match. The CDR3 is made up of 15 amino acids. The CDR3 loop reads CASSPRGGEGGEQYF. The CDR3 coding sequence is TGCGCCAGCAGCCCCCGGGGGGGGGAAGGTGGGGAGCAGTACTTC.

The V gene is TRBV4-2, the J gene TRBJ2-7; 8 bases line up with TRBD1. Germline CDR1 is LGHNA and CDR2 is YNFKEQ. V dropped 3 bases and J dropped 6; count of bases not matched to a gene: 1. The CDR3 contains 12 residues. The CDR3 protein is CASSHTGGEQYF. The CDR3, as DNA: TGTGCCAGCAGCCATACAGGGGGCGAGCAGTACTTC.

This chain uses TRBV19 with TRBJ1-2, with D unclear. Germline V gene lookup returns CDR1 LNHDA and CDR2 SQIVND (reference sequence). V gave up 3 bases and J gave up 4 bases, with 9 bases separating them. The CDR3 has 13 residues. CDR3: CASSIGPRYGYTF. CDR3 coding DNA: TGTGCCAGTAGTATCGGACCGCGCTATGGCTACACCTTC.

This rearrangement joins TRBV27 to TRBJ2-7; 8 bases are shared with TRBD1. The germline V gene has CDR1 MNHEY and CDR2 SMNVEV (reference sequence). After removal of 5 bases from V and 3 bases from J, the junction contained 9 bases not matched to a gene. The CDR3 covers 15 residues. DNA for the CDR3: TGTGCCAGCAGTCGACCAGGGGGCGCGGTCTACGAGCAGTACTTC. Translated, it gives CASSRPGGAVYEQYF.

The rearrangement joins TRBV4-1 to TRBJ2-7; 9 bases line up with TRBD2. The germline CDR1 and CDR2 sequences are MGHRA and YSYEKL. The CDR3 spans 19 residues. V was pared by 0 bases and J by 0 bases, with 12 bases of the junction left unmatched. The CDR3 DNA sequence: TGCGCCAGCAGCCAAGAACGGGTGAGAAGCGGGAGGCACTCCTACGAGCAGTACTTC. Translated: CASSQERVRSGRHSYEQYF.

The chain employs TRBV18 and TRBJ2-7; possible D gene TRBD2, 5 bases. V dropped 6 bases and J dropped 3 bases, with 15 bases sitting between them. The CDR3 sequence is 14 residues long. Germline V gives CDR1 KGHSH, CDR2 LQKENI. This chain's CDR3 is CASSPGLSYYEQYF. The CDR3, as DNA: TGTGCCAGCTCTCCAGGACTCAGCTACTACGAGCAGTACTTC.

V and J are TRBV5-6 and TRBJ2-1; 10 nucleotides agree with TRBD1. V trimming: 4 bases; J trimming: 2 bases; junction bases outside the gene matches: 6. The CDR3 is 16 residues long. Germline assignment: CDR1 SGHDT and CDR2 YYEEEE. The CDR3 bases are TGTGCCAGCAGCCTGGGACAGGGGACGGCCTACAATGAGCAGTTCTTC. This codes for CASSLGQGTAYNEQFF.

The chain has TRBV7-3 and TRBJ2-1; 14 nucleotides match TRBD2. This CDR3 comprises 17 residues. The germline V gene has CDR1 SGHTA and CDR2 FQGTGA. Trimming at V came to 0 bases and at J to 4 bases, leaving 2 bases not matched to a gene. In DNA form, the CDR3 reads TGTGCCAGCAGCTTAACCGGGACTAGCGGGAGATACAATGAGCAGTTCTTC. Its translation: CASSLTGTSGRYNEQFF.

The chain couples TRBV28 to TRBJ1-2; D is uncertain. This CDR3 is built from 12 residues. V was clipped by 2 bases and J by 4 bases, with 5 bases between them. Germline V gene lookup returns CDR1 MDHEN and CDR2 SYDVKM. In DNA form, the CDR3 reads TGTGCCAGCAGTTTACCGAGCTATGGCTACACCTTC. Residues: CASSLPSYGYTF.

The chain employs TRBV19 and TRBJ1-1; 9 nucleotides agree with TRBD1. V gave up 6 bases and J gave up 1 base; unmatched junction bases: 9. The CDR3 sequence is 16 residues long. Looked up from germline, CDR1 is LNHDA and CDR2 is SQIVND (reference sequence). DNA of the CDR3: TGTGCCAGTAGCCTCACAGGGGGCGCGTGGAACACTGAAGCTTTCTTT. Protein product: CASSLTGGAWNTEAFF.

This sequence joins TRBV28 and TRBJ2-3; D perhaps matches TRBD2 (5 bases). Germline V CDR1 and CDR2: MDHEN, SYDVKM. Trimming took 1 base from V and 9 from J, leaving 8 bases between them. There are 12 residues in the CDR3. The CDR3 sequence: CASSLLASTQYF. The CDR3 nucleotides are TGTGCCAGCAGTTTATTGGCTAGCACGCAGTATTTT.

V usage is TRBV15 and J usage is TRBJ2-6; maybe TRBD1 (6 bases). Trimming pared 3 bases from V and 0 bases from J, leaving 15 bases between. Germline assignment: CDR1 LNHNV and CDR2 YYDKDF (reference sequence). The CDR3 totals 18 residues. Here the CDR3 reads CATSRVIDRFSGANVLTF. CDR3 nucleotides: TGTGCCACCAGCAGGGTAATCGACAGGTTCTCTGGGGCCAACGTCCTGACTTTC.

The V and J genes are TRBV13 and TRBJ1-3; a weak D match, TRBD1 (5 bases). The CDR3 spans 15 residues. CDR1 is PRHDT and CDR2 is FYEKMQ in the germline V gene (reference sequence). Deletions cut 0 bases from V and 4 bases from J, with 10 bases between. CDR3 sequence (DNA): TGTGCCAGCAGCTTAGGCCAGCAGGGCGGAAACACCATATATTTT. Amino acid sequence: CASSLGQQGGNTIYF. Variable domain in full (rest from reference TRBV13 and TRBJ1-3): AAGVIQSPRHLIKEKRETATLKCYPIPRHDTVYWYQQGPGQDPQFLISFYEKMQSDKGSIPDRFSAQQFSDYHSELNMSSLELGDSALYFCASSLGQQGGNTIYFGEGSWLTVV.